Following are 5 T cell receptor beta chains from one sample sequenced in a study of cytomegalovirus exposure and HLA in healthy donors (dated by TCRdb to 2015 to 2018). Library construction relied on the immunoSEQ multiplex PCR assay. For the multiplex PCR, a mixture combining 60 forward primers for TCR Vbeta segments and 13 reverse primers for TCR Jbeta segments was used. In TCRdb, the immuneACCESS table is reduced to in-frame sequences with V and J assigned. These tables do not hold every clone; where another copy was compared, an unresolved V gene accounts for under half, and the others remain unexplained. The sample yields about 130,000 clones; around 77% were counted once. The ten largest account for 1.2% of the sample. The sample was PBMCs. The source is a man aged 50 to 59 in good health and CMV-seronegative.

V is TRBV19 and J is TRBJ2-3; 8 bases map to TRBD2. The CDR3 loop spans 17 amino acids. Trimming cost V 1 base and J 6 bases; bases outside gene matches: 12. The germline gives CDR1 LNHDA, CDR2 SQIVND (reference sequence). Written as DNA, the CDR3 is TGTGCCAGTAGTATAGGGTCGGGGCTAGCGGGTTCGGATACGCAGTATTTT. Amino acid sequence: CASSIGSGLAGSDTQYF.

V and J are TRBV5-1 and TRBJ2-7; 9 bases line up with TRBD1. CDR1 SGHRS and CDR2 YFSETQ come from the germline V gene. V lost 2 bases to trimming and J lost 4 bases; unmatched junction nucleotides: 7. The CDR3 runs 15 residues. This chain's CDR3 is CASSFGGQGTYEQYF. Written as DNA, the CDR3 is TGCGCCAGCAGCTTTGGCGGACAGGGGACGTACGAGCAGTACTTC. Complete variable domain (other parts from reference TRBV5-1 and TRBJ2-7): KAGVTQTPRYLIKTRGQQVTLSCSPISGHRSVSWYQQTPGQGLQFLFEYFSETQRNKGNFPGRFSGRQFSNSRSEMNVSTLELGDSALYLCASSFGGQGTYEQYFGPGTRLTVT.

This chain connects TRBV4-1 to TRBJ1-2, with unresolved D. Germline V gives CDR1 MGHRA, CDR2 YSYEKL. The CDR3 sequence is 13 residues long. The V end lost 1 base, the J end lost 4 bases, and 7 bases lay between the germline ends. The CDR3 region is CASSQVVRYGYTF. The CDR3 DNA reads TGCGCCAGCAGCCAAGTCGTGCGCTATGGCTACACCTTC.

The chain combines TRBV6-1 with TRBJ1-5, with TRBD1 identical over 8 bases. Germline CDR1 and CDR2: MNHNS and SASEGT. CDR3 length equals 14 residues. Losses at the gene ends were 4 bases for V and 6 bases for J; bases not matched to a gene: 5. The CDR3 region has the DNA TGTGCCAGCAGTGGGACAGGGAATAGTCAGCCCCAGCATTTT. Its protein is CASSGTGNSQPQHF.

The chain combines TRBV7-2 with TRBJ1-2; 8 bases line up with TRBD1. The germline gives CDR1 SGHTA, CDR2 FQGNSA. This CDR3 is 14 amino acids long. The J segment lost 4 bases and the V segment lost 3 bases, leaving 4 bases of the junction unmatched. The CDR3 nucleotides read TGTGCCAGCAGCTTTGACAGGGGAATCTATGGCTACACCTTC. This translates into CASSFDRGIYGYTF.